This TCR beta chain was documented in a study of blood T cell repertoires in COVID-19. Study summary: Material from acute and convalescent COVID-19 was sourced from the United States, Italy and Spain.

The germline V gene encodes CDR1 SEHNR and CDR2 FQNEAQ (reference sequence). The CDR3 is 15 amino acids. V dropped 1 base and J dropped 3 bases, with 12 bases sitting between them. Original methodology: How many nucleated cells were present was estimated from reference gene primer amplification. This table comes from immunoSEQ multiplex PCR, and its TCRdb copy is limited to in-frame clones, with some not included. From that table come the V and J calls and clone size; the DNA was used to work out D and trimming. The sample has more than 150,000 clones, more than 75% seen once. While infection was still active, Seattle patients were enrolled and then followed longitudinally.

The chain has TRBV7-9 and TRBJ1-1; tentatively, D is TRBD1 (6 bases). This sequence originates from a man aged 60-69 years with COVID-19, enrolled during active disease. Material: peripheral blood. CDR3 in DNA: TGTGCCAGCAGCTTAGGGGGCAGGGGCGACACTGAAGCTTTCTTT. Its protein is CASSLGGRGDTEAFF. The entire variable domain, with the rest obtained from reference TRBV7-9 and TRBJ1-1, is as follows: DTGVSQNPRHKITKRGQNVTFRCDPISEHNRLYWYRQTLGQGPEFLTYFQNEAQLEKSRLLSDRFSAERPKGSFSTLEIQRTEQGDSAMYLCASSLGGRGDTEAFFGQGTRLTVV.